A single sample is the source of the 26 T cell receptor beta chains below, sequenced in a study of T cell responses to AZD1222 COVID-19 vaccine. Sequencing used immunoSEQ multiplex PCR; TCRdb keeps in-frame clones, though not all of them. The profile shows approximately 83,000 clones, 75% to 95% of them singletons. The sample consisted of peripheral blood, taken on day 0 of MenACWY control vaccination. These receptors all stem from an adult in good health.

The chain links TRBV5-5 to TRBJ1-2; 10 positions agree with TRBD1. V shed 2 bases and J 7 bases; nucleotides not matched to a gene: 14. The CDR3 has 17 amino acids. From germline, CDR1 is SGHKS and CDR2 YYEKEE (reference sequence). The CDR3 sequence: CASSFPTGGSPAGGYTF. The CDR3 DNA follows: TGTGCCAGCAGCTTTCCGACAGGGGGCTCTCCGGCGGGTGGCTACACCTTC.

This rearrangement joins TRBV12-3 or TRBV12-4 to TRBJ1-2; D is unresolved. The germline V and J ends were trimmed by 8 bases and 4 bases, with 11 bases remaining between them. The CDR3 totals 12 residues. The CDR3 DNA reads as TGTGCCAGCTCCCTTAGTCTCTATGGCTACACCTTC. The encoded protein is CASSLSLYGYTF.

The CDR3 protein is CAWSVKGGETQYF. CDR3 coding DNA: TGTGCCTGGAGTGTAAAGGGGGGAGAGACCCAGTACTTC. The chain joins TRBV30 to TRBJ2-5, with D perhaps TRBD1 or TRBD2 (6 bases each). This CDR3 comprises 13 residues. V gave up 0 bases and J gave up 4 bases, with 9 bases separating them. Germline V lookup: CDR1 GTSNPN, CDR2 SVGIG (reference sequence).

This clone was seen more than once but under ten times. V is TRBV24-1 and J is TRBJ1-6; D perhaps matches TRBD1 (5 bases). Trimming cost V 6 bases and J 7 bases, with 12 bases left between them. The germline V gene has CDR1 KGHDR and CDR2 SFDVKD. The CDR3 contains 14 residues. The CDR3 DNA reads as TGTGCCACCAGTCCCAACAGGATGAATTCACCCCTCCACTTT. Amino acid sequence: CATSPNRMNSPLHF.

The chain couples TRBV2 to TRBJ2-3; 8 nucleotides align to TRBD2. Germline V gene data show CDR1 as SNHLY and CDR2 as FYNNEI. The CDR3 sequence is 15 residues long. With V trimmed by 5 bases and J by 1 base, 5 bases remained unmatched. CDR3 sequence (DNA): TGTGCCAGCAGTTTTAGCGGGATGGGCACAGATACGCAGTATTTT. Amino acids: CASSFSGMGTDTQYF.

The genes are TRBV29-1 and TRBJ2-1; perhaps TRBD2 as D (5 bases). V was clipped by 5 bases and J by 4 bases, with 12 bases between them. Germline CDR1 is SQVTM and CDR2 is ANQGSEA. This CDR3 contains 13 residues. The CDR3 loop is CSVYTGGYNEQFF. The DNA for the CDR3 is TGCAGCGTTTACACCGGCGGGTACAATGAGCAGTTCTTC.

The chain uses TRBV2 and TRBJ2-3; 10 nucleotides agree with TRBD2. V lost 3 bases to trimming and J lost 2 bases; unmatched junction nucleotides: 2. CDR1 and CDR2 (germline): SNHLY, FYNNEI. This CDR3 is built from 15 residues. CDR3 bases: TGTGCCAGCAGTGATCTAGCGGGAGACACAGATACGCAGTATTTT. As protein: CASSDLAGDTDTQYF. Filled out from reference TRBV2 and TRBJ2-3, the complete variable domain reads EPEVTQTPSHQVTQMGQEVILRCVPISNHLYFYWYRQILGQKVEFLVSFYNNEISEKSEIFDDQFSVERPDGSNFTLKIRSTKLEDSAMYFCASSDLAGDTDTQYFGPGTRLTVL.

This sequence joins TRBV30 and TRBJ1-4; D might be TRBD1 (6 bases). This CDR3 comprises 16 residues. V was shortened by 6 bases and J by 0 bases, with 17 bases between the two germline ends. Germline V gene data show CDR1 as GTSNPN and CDR2 as SVGIG (reference sequence). CDR3 sequence: CACSTGKDPTNEKLFF. In DNA form, the CDR3 reads TGTGCCTGCTCCACAGGGAAAGACCCAACTAATGAAAAACTGTTTTTT.

This chain links TRBV10-3 with TRBJ2-4; tentative D call: TRBD2 (6 bases). Trimming cost V 8 bases and J 9 bases, with 14 bases left between them. The CDR3 is made up of 12 amino acids. CDR1 is ENHRY, CDR2 SYGVKD, per germline. The CDR3 sequence is CAIASREAIQYF. CDR3 nucleotide sequence: TGTGCCATCGCCTCTAGGGAGGCCATTCAGTACTTC.

The CDR3 DNA is TGTGCCAGCAGTGGGGCAGGGGTTCCTCCCTTGGATACGCAGTATTTT. Translated: CASSGAGVPPLDTQYF. V gene TRBV6-1 combines with J gene TRBJ2-3; a possible D gene is TRBD1 (6 bases). Germline assignment: CDR1 MNHNS and CDR2 SASEGT. The CDR3 spans 16 residues. The V end lost 4 bases, the J end lost 6 bases, and 20 bases lay between the germline ends.

This chain uses TRBV6-6 with TRBJ2-7; D is tentatively TRBD1 or TRBD2 (5 bases each). Trimming removed 6 bases at V and 8 bases at J, with 11 bases between. Germline CDR1 is MNHNY and CDR2 is SVGAGI (reference sequence). The CDR3 has 11 amino acids. The CDR3 coding sequence is TGTGCCAGCAGGGGGACGGACCAGCAGTACTTC. This gives the protein CASRGTDQQYF.

The chain employs TRBV15 and TRBJ2-1, with D perhaps TRBD2 (6 bases). The germline V gene encodes CDR1 LNHNV and CDR2 YYDKDF (reference sequence). V was cut by 3 bases and J by 5 bases, with 20 bases left in between. The CDR3 sequence is 17 residues long. The CDR3 loop is CATSSPRGLATNNEQFF. CDR3 coding DNA: TGTGCCACCAGCAGCCCCCGGGGGTTAGCGACAAACAATGAGCAGTTCTTC.

The rearrangement links TRBV20-1 to TRBJ1-2; D remains unclear. The CDR3 loop spans 13 amino acids. Germline V CDR1 and CDR2: DFQATT, SNEGSKA (reference sequence). V shed 3 bases and J shed 4 bases, with 12 bases lying between them. CDR3 DNA: TGCAGTGCTAGTGAGACTGGAGCCTATGGCTACACCTTC. Its translation: CSASETGAYGYTF.

For the CDR3, the DNA is TGTGCCTGGCAGGGAGGGTCCGGTGGCTACACCTTC. It encodes CAWQGGSGGYTF. V usage is TRBV30 and J usage is TRBJ1-2; TRBD1 might be the D (5 bases). V lost 5 bases to trimming and J lost 7 bases, with 14 bases between them. Germline CDR1 is GTSNPN and CDR2 is SVGIG (reference sequence). The CDR3 has 12 residues.

The J gene is TRBJ2-7, the V gene TRBV5-8; 9 positions agree with TRBD1. The CDR3 sequence is 15 residues long. Germline CDR1 SGHTS, CDR2 YDEGEE. V was clipped by 0 bases and J by 5 bases; unmatched bases: 6. CDR3 amino acids: CASSLGGTGKNEQYF. The CDR3 bases are TGTGCCAGCAGCTTGGGGGGGACAGGGAAGAACGAGCAGTACTTC. Complete variable domain (other parts from reference TRBV5-8 and TRBJ2-7): EAGVTQSPTHLIKTRGQQATLRCSPISGHTSVYWYQQALGLGLQFLLWYDEGEERNRGNFPPRFSGRQFPNYSSELNVNALELEDSALYLCASSLGGTGKNEQYFGPGTRLTVT.

In its sample, this clone was seen once. V usage is TRBV19 and J usage is TRBJ2-3; D is perhaps TRBD2 (5 bases). This CDR3 comprises 14 residues. CDR1 and CDR2 from the germline V gene are LNHDA and SQIVND (reference sequence). V was pared by 1 base and J by 3 bases, with 8 bases between. The CDR3, as DNA: TGTGCCAGTAGTATAGGAGAGGGTACAGATACGCAGTATTTT. It encodes CASSIGEGTDTQYF.

The CDR3 reads CAWSVKVNGRDEQYF. The CDR3 bases are TGTGCCTGGAGTGTAAAGGTAAACGGGAGAGACGAGCAGTACTTC. This rearrangement joins TRBV30 to TRBJ2-7; D may be TRBD2 (6 bases). CDR1 is GTSNPN, CDR2 SVGIG, per germline (reference sequence). The CDR3 covers 15 residues. Trimming stripped 0 bases from V and 5 bases from J, with 17 bases between.

The chain joins TRBV7-2 to TRBJ1-1; no firm D call. The CDR3 is made up of 13 amino acids. Germline CDR1 SGHTA, CDR2 FQGNSA. Trimming pared 4 bases from V and 6 bases from J, leaving 12 bases between. As DNA, the CDR3 is TGTGCCAGCAGCTCCCCAGGTTTCTCTGAAGCTTTCTTT. Translation gives CASSSPGFSEAFF.

This chain joins TRBV5-4 and TRBJ2-1, with D possibly being TRBD1 (5 bases). Germline V gene sequence: CDR1 SGHNT, CDR2 YYREEE (reference sequence). Trimming stripped 0 bases from V and 3 bases from J, with 13 bases between. The CDR3 contains 16 residues. The CDR3 region has the DNA TGTGCCAGCAGCTTGGCCGGGCAGGGAATCTACAATGAGCAGTTCTTC. Amino acid sequence: CASSLAGQGIYNEQFF. The full variable domain, rest sourced from reference TRBV5-4 and TRBJ2-1, is ETGVTQSPTHLIKTRGQQVTLRCSSQSGHNTVSWYQQALGQGPQFIFQYYREEENGRGNFPPRFSGLQFPNYSSELNVNALELDDSALYLCASSLAGQGIYNEQFFGPGTRLTVL.

The J gene is TRBJ2-5, the V gene TRBV29-1; D not resolved. The CDR3 sequence is 11 residues long. Trimming cost V 1 base and J 9 bases, with 9 bases left between them. The germline V gene has CDR1 SQVTM and CDR2 ANQGSEA. This chain's CDR3 is CSVEVRAAQYF. DNA of the CDR3: TGCAGCGTTGAAGTCCGCGCGGCCCAGTACTTC.

The rearrangement links TRBV27 to TRBJ2-2, with 7 nucleotides matching TRBD1. In germline, CDR1 is MNHEY, CDR2 SMNVEV (reference sequence). The junction had 4 bases not matched to a gene; V was cut back by 3 bases and J by 6 bases. CDR3 length: 14 amino acids. CDR3 loop: CASSLAGGAGELFF. The CDR3 DNA reads TGTGCCAGCAGTTTGGCAGGGGGTGCCGGGGAGCTGTTTTTT.

This chain uses TRBV2 with TRBJ2-3; 14 bases fit TRBD2. The CDR3 contains 15 residues. After removal of 6 bases from V and 5 bases from J, the junction contained 4 bases not matched to a gene. The germline gives CDR1 SNHLY, CDR2 FYNNEI. The CDR3 loop reads CASRQTSGGGDTQYF. CDR3 sequence (DNA): TGTGCCAGCAGGCAGACTAGCGGGGGGGGAGATACGCAGTATTTT.

The chain is built from TRBV7-3 and TRBJ2-3; D gene unclear. The V and J ends lost 5 bases and 6 bases respectively, with 12 bases between them. CDR3 length: 13 residues. Germline lookup yields CDR1 SGHTA and CDR2 FQGTGA. As DNA, the CDR3 is TGTGCCAGCAGCGCCTCACTCACGGATACGCAGTATTTT. Amino acids: CASSASLTDTQYF.

The rearrangement joins TRBV18 to TRBJ2-7; D not resolved. The V end was cut by 2 bases, the J end by 2 bases, with 7 bases between. Germline CDR1 is KGHSH and CDR2 is LQKENI. The CDR3 contains 13 residues. CDR3 sequence reads: CASSPGFTYEQYF. DNA of the CDR3: TGTGCCAGCTCACCAGGTTTCACCTACGAGCAGTACTTC.

The chain carries TRBV6-1 and TRBJ1-1, with 8 bases lining up with TRBD1. The CDR3 spans 15 residues. After removal of 6 bases from V and 3 bases from J, the junction contained 9 bases not matched to a gene. Germline assignment: CDR1 MNHNS and CDR2 SASEGT. This chain's CDR3 is CASRPPMDRDTEAFF. CDR3 nucleotide sequence: TGTGCCAGCAGACCACCCATGGACAGGGACACTGAAGCTTTCTTT.

On this clone: The final CDR3 position lacks the conserved phenylalanine or tryptophan, pointing to a likely read error. The limits of the CDR3 on the DNA are not certain, so only TCRdb's listed CDR3 is given. This chain uses TRBV20-1 with TRBJ1-1; the table's D call TRBD1 went unverified against the DNA. The V gene's germline CDR1 is DFQATT and CDR2 SNEGSKA (reference sequence). The CDR3 length equals 10 residues, ends included. The CDR3 region is CSAFRDSAEI.